The present T cell receptor (beta chain) was sequenced within a study of T-cell memory formation after mild COVID-19. TCRdb re-called the 5' RACE reads with MiXCR, one entry per CDR3 protein. The sample records 380,000 or so distinct CDR3 sequences, about 13% being singletons. The CDR3 contains 11 residues. Germline CDR1 and CDR2: DFQATT and SNEGSKA (reference sequence). The material sequenced was PBMCs or a T cell subset sorted from them (not recorded which). The source is a young man who had mild COVID-19 (a few samples of this study predate the infection). Cell type and time point are not known. The J gene is TRBJ1-2, the V gene TRBV20-1; D is undetermined. The DNA of the CDR3 is TGCAGGGCCGCCAATAACTATGGCTACACCTTC. This codes for CRAANNYGYTF.